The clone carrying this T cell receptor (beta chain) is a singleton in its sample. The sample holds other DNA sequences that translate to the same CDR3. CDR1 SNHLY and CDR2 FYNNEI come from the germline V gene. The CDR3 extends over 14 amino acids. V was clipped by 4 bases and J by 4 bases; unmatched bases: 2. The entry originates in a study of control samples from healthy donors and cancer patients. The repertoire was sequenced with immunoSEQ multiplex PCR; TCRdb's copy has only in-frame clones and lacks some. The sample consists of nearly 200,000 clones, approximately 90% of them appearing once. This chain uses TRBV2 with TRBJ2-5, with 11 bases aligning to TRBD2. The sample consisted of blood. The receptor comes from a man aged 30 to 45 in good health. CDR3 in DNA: TGTGCCAGCAGTGTAGCGGGGGGGCGAGAGACCCAGTACTTC. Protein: CASSVAGGRETQYF.